Listed here are 28 T cell receptor beta chains from one sample, sequenced in a study of T cells in Graves' hyperthyroidism and ophthalmopathy. Researchers amplified the TCR beta CDR3 regions from RNA transcripts. An initial round of RT-PCR targeting the TCR CDR3 relied on the HTBI primer set. TCRdb reprocessed the multiplex PCR reads with MiXCR, giving one entry per CDR3 protein. In the table there are hundreds of thousands of distinct CDR3 sequences, about 20% of which are singletons. The material sequenced was blood. The receptor source for this set is a man under 40 with Graves' ophthalmopathy.

The chain links TRBV10-2 to TRBJ1-2; D perhaps matches TRBD1 (5 bases). Trimming removed 5 bases at V and 3 bases at J, with 10 bases between. The CDR3 is made up of 13 amino acids. Germline assignment: CDR1 WSHSY and CDR2 SAAADI. The CDR3 region has the DNA TGCGCCAGCAGTCTACAGGTGGACTATGGCTACACCTTC. Translation gives CASSLQVDYGYTF.

This clonotype was detected ten times or more. One end of the junction does not line up with germline, which may come from a read error. V gene TRBV7-3 combines with J gene TRBJ2-1; 8 bases align to TRBD2. The germline gives CDR1 SGHTA, CDR2 FQGTGA. This CDR3 comprises 15 residues. The CDR3 DNA sequence: TGTGCCAGCAGCCTAACTAGCGGCCCCGGCAATGAGCAGTTCTTC. Its translation: CASSLTSGPGNEQFF. Using reference TRBV7-3 and TRBJ2-1 for the parts outside the CDR3, the full variable domain is GAGVSQTPSNKVTEKGKYVELRCDPISGHTALYWYRQSLGQGPEFLIYFQGTGAADDSGLPNDRFFAVRPEGSVSTLKIQRTERGDSAVYLCASSLTSGPGNEQFFGPGTRLTVL.

This clonotype was picked up many times. This chain uses TRBV20-1 with TRBJ2-1; D gene unclear. This CDR3 has 13 amino acids. The V gene lost 4 bases and the J gene lost 4 bases, with 11 bases spanning the gap. Germline loops: CDR1 DFQATT, CDR2 SNEGSKA (reference sequence). The CDR3 region has the DNA TGCAGTGCTACCCCGGACCAGTACAATGAGCAGTTCTTC. Translated, it gives CSATPDQYNEQFF.

This clonotype was picked up many times. The rearrangement joins TRBV28 to TRBJ1-1; maybe TRBD1 (5 bases). Trimming took 5 bases from V and 4 from J, leaving 11 bases between them. Germline loops: CDR1 MDHEN, CDR2 SYDVKM. The CDR3 is made up of 13 amino acids. The CDR3 sequence is CASSMQGRTEAFF. CDR3 nucleotide sequence: TGTGCCAGCAGTATGCAGGGCCGCACTGAAGCTTTCTTT.

A few counts support this clonotype. The chain combines TRBV5-1 with TRBJ1-1, with a tentative D call TRBD1 (6 bases). The germline V gene has CDR1 SGHRS and CDR2 YFSETQ. The CDR3 has 14 amino acids. V was cut by 4 bases and J by 2 bases, with 12 bases left in between. CDR3 residues: CASSEPGQNTEAFF. The CDR3 nucleotides are TGCGCCAGCAGCGAACCGGGACAAAACACTGAAGCTTTCTTT.

The genes are TRBV5-1 and TRBJ1-1, with a possible D match to TRBD1 (6 bases). The CDR3 runs 14 residues. The germline V gene has CDR1 SGHRS and CDR2 YFSETQ. Between the trimmed V and J ends, which lost 2 bases and 3 bases, there was a span of 11 bases. The CDR3 sequence: CASSLAYRDTEAFF. CDR3 in DNA: TGCGCCAGCAGCTTAGCATACAGGGACACTGAAGCTTTCTTT. Drawing the rest from reference TRBV5-1 and TRBJ1-1, the complete variable domain is KAGVTQTPRYLIKTRGQQVTLSCSPISGHRSVSWYQQTPGQGLQFLFEYFSETQRNKGNFPGRFSGRQFSNSRSEMNVSTLELGDSALYLCASSLAYRDTEAFFGQGTRLTVV.

The J gene is TRBJ1-1, the V gene TRBV25-1, with D tentatively TRBD1 (5 bases). Germline CDR1 MGHDK, CDR2 SYGVNS. The germline V and J ends were trimmed by 3 bases and 1 base, with 15 bases remaining between them. This CDR3 region has 16 residues. As DNA, the CDR3 is TGTGCCAGCAGTGATGAGGCTAACGGGGGGAACACTGAAGCTTTCTTT. As protein: CASSDEANGGNTEAFF.

The CDR3 DNA sequence: TGTGCCAGCAGCCAAGAGACTAGCGGGCTTGACAATGAGCAGTTCTTC. Protein: CASSQETSGLDNEQFF. V usage is TRBV4-2 and J usage is TRBJ2-1; 10 bases are a match to TRBD2. Looked up from germline, CDR1 is LGHNA and CDR2 is YNFKEQ. The CDR3 consists of 16 residues. V was clipped by 0 bases and J by 5 bases; unmatched bases: 4.

This clonotype has at least ten counts. This chain uses TRBV5-1 with TRBJ1-1; no clear D. The V gene lost 2 bases and the J gene lost 0 bases, with 14 bases spanning the gap. The CDR3 spans 16 residues. Germline values: CDR1 SGHRS, CDR2 YFSETQ. The CDR3 sequence is CASSFLAASLNTEAFF. CDR3 DNA: TGCGCCAGCAGCTTCCTGGCAGCTTCCTTGAACACTGAAGCTTTCTTT.

This clonotype appeared a few times. The CDR3: CASYNKGTGELFF. The CDR3 DNA sequence: TGTGCCAGCTATAACAAGGGTACCGGGGAGCTGTTTTTT. The genes are TRBV27 and TRBJ2-2, with D hard to call. Trimming cost V 8 bases and J 5 bases, with 12 bases left between them. The germline CDR1 and CDR2 sequences are MNHEY and SMNVEV (reference sequence). The CDR3 covers 13 residues.

This clonotype was detected a few times. The J gene is TRBJ2-7, the V gene TRBV6-1; D is unresolved. Per the germline V gene, CDR1 is MNHNS and CDR2 is SASEGT. The CDR3 loop spans 13 amino acids. Trimming pared 10 bases from V and 1 base from J, leaving 14 bases between. The CDR3 here is CATRTPRSYEQYF. The CDR3 nucleotides are TGTGCCACCCGGACCCCCCGATCCTACGAGCAGTACTTC.

This clonotype has a handful of counts. The rearrangement links TRBV6-1 to TRBJ2-2; no clear D gene. From germline, CDR1 is MNHNS and CDR2 SASEGT. Trimming cost V 5 bases and J 0 bases, with 13 bases left between them. This CDR3 region has 16 residues. Written as DNA, the CDR3 is TGTGCCAGCAGTCGCACAAGGGCCACGAACACCGGGGAGCTGTTTTTT. The encoded protein is CASSRTRATNTGELFF.

The gene calls are TRBV6-2 or TRBV6-3 and TRBJ1-6; weak D call: TRBD1 (5 bases). The CDR3 runs to 14 residues. Looked up from germline, CDR1 is MNHEY and CDR2 is SVGEGT. Trimming left V 2 bases short and J 6 bases short, with 8 bases between. The CDR3 region is CASSYRGSNSPLHF. The CDR3 coding sequence is TGTGCCAGCAGTTACCGGGGGTCTAATTCACCCCTCCACTTT.

A few counts support this clonotype. The chain joins TRBV7-9 to TRBJ2-7; D not resolved. This CDR3 contains 13 residues. Trimming cost V 1 base and J 4 bases, with 8 bases left between them. The V gene's germline CDR1 is SEHNR and CDR2 FQNEAQ (reference sequence). CDR3 region: CASSLVRSYEQYF. The CDR3 DNA is TGTGCCAGCAGCTTAGTAAGGTCATACGAGCAGTACTTC.

This clonotype was recorded at least ten times. The chain combines TRBV7-2 with TRBJ2-1; D call uncertain. There are 12 residues in the CDR3. In germline, CDR1 is SGHTA, CDR2 FQGNSA. V lost 5 bases and J lost 4, with 6 bases in between. The CDR3 is CASSITYNEQFF. CDR3 in DNA: TGTGCCAGCAGCATCACTTACAATGAGCAGTTCTTC.

This clonotype was counted only a few times. This rearrangement joins TRBV28 to TRBJ2-7, with D perhaps TRBD2 (5 bases). The CDR3 contains 12 residues. Germline CDR1 MDHEN, CDR2 SYDVKM. V dropped 2 bases and J dropped 6 bases, with 8 bases sitting between them. The CDR3 DNA reads TGTGCCAGCAGTTTAAAACGGGGCGAGCAGTACTTC. Encoded protein: CASSLKRGEQYF.

This clonotype was recorded many times. This rearrangement joins TRBV7-2 to TRBJ1-2, with a possible D match to TRBD1 (5 bases). V was clipped by 5 bases and J by 4 bases, with 17 bases between them. Germline V gene sequence: CDR1 SGHTA, CDR2 FQGNSA. This CDR3 contains 15 residues. CDR3 in DNA: TGTGCCAGCAGCGTTTCCCTCGGGGGGAGCTATGGCTACACCTTC. Translation gives CASSVSLGGSYGYTF.

This clonotype has at least ten counts. The gene calls are TRBV11-3 and TRBJ2-1; D not resolved. The CDR3 covers 15 residues. The germline V and J ends were trimmed by 1 base and 0 bases, with 7 bases remaining between them. Germline CDR1 is SGHNT and CDR2 is YENEEA. CDR3 sequence (DNA): TGTGCCAGCAGCTTAGGGGATAGCTCCTACAATGAGCAGTTCTTC. Protein: CASSLGDSSYNEQFF.

This chain uses TRBV6-1 with TRBJ1-5; D gene unclear. The CDR3 has 15 residues. Trimming pared 2 bases from V and 4 bases from J, leaving 12 bases between. The germline V gene has CDR1 MNHNS and CDR2 SASEGT. The CDR3 nucleotides are TGTGCCAGCAGTGAATCAGGACGGGGAAATCAGCCCCAGCATTTT. It encodes CASSESGRGNQPQHF.

This clonotype was found many times. The genes are TRBV5-5 and TRBJ1-2; perhaps TRBD1 as D (5 bases). The CDR3 has 14 amino acids. Deletions cut 6 bases from V and 1 base from J, with 13 bases between. Germline CDR1 SGHKS, CDR2 YYEKEE (reference sequence). The CDR3 nucleotides read TGTGCCAGCACCACGGGAGGACATAACTATGGCTACACCTTC. Translation gives CASTTGGHNYGYTF.

This sequence joins TRBV6-2 or TRBV6-3 and TRBJ1-3; D may be TRBD1 (5 bases). CDR1 and CDR2 (germline): MNHEY, SVGEGT. The ends were cut back, 0 bases at V and 0 bases at J, with 12 bases in the middle. The CDR3 has 17 residues. DNA for the CDR3: TGTGCCAGCAGTTACTCGATTCCGGGGACCTCTGGAAACACCATATATTTT. This sequence encodes CASSYSIPGTSGNTIYF.

The chain has TRBV18 and TRBJ2-7; D unresolved. This CDR3 spans 15 amino acids. Between the trimmed V and J ends, which lost 1 base and 4 bases, there was a span of 14 bases. Per germline, CDR1 KGHSH and CDR2 LQKENI. As DNA, the CDR3 is TGTGCCAGCTCACCACTGGGTGGAGAAGTATACGAGCAGTACTTC. This gives the protein CASSPLGGEVYEQYF.

This clonotype has at least ten counts. The V and J genes are TRBV2 and TRBJ2-2, with D possibly being TRBD1 (6 bases). Germline CDR1 SNHLY, CDR2 FYNNEI. Trimming left V 3 bases short and J 4 bases short, with 15 bases between. CDR3 size: 16 residues. The CDR3 DNA reads as TGTGCCAGCAGTGAGGCAGGGGTTAAGAGCACCGGGGAGCTGTTTTTT. It is translated as CASSEAGVKSTGELFF.

The sample holds a few counts of this clonotype. This CDR3 is CAYSPTGGPNEQFF. CDR3 nucleotide sequence: TGTGCCTACAGCCCTACGGGAGGGCCTAATGAGCAGTTCTTC. The rearrangement links TRBV6-1 to TRBJ2-1; 8 bases fit TRBD2. Trimming took 11 bases from V and 7 from J; bases not matched to a gene: 13. There are 14 residues in the CDR3. The germline CDR1 and CDR2 sequences are MNHNS and SASEGT.

The CDR3 bases are TGTGCCAGCAGGAACAGGGAGAGCTCCTACAATGAGCAGTTCTTC. This translates into CASRNRESSYNEQFF. This chain joins TRBV7-3 and TRBJ2-1; D is perhaps TRBD1 (6 bases). Germline CDR1 is SGHTA and CDR2 is FQGTGA. This CDR3 has 15 residues. V lost 6 bases and J 0 bases, leaving 12 bases between the germline ends.

This clonotype was seen repeatedly, ten times or more. In DNA form, the CDR3 reads TGTGCCAGCAGCCGGGAGGTGCGGACTGAAGCTTTCTTT. Translated, it gives CASSREVRTEAFF. This sequence joins TRBV11-3 and TRBJ1-1; D unclear. The germline V gene encodes CDR1 SGHNT and CDR2 YENEEA. This CDR3 is 13 amino acids long. Trimming pared 5 bases from V and 5 bases from J, leaving 12 bases between. Using reference TRBV11-3 and TRBJ1-1 for the parts outside the CDR3, the full variable domain is EAGVVQSPRYKIIEKKQPVAFWCNPISGHNTLYWYLQNLGQGPELLIRYENEEAVDDSQLPKDRFSAERLKGVDSTLKIQPAELGDSAVYLCASSREVRTEAFFGQGTRLTVV.

This clonotype was counted at least ten times. The chain uses TRBV12-3 or TRBV12-4 and TRBJ1-1, with D perhaps TRBD1 (5 bases). V was trimmed by 9 bases and J by 7 bases, leaving 15 bases between them. The length of the CDR3 is 12 residues. The CDR3 here is CASGGKRNEAFF. DNA of the CDR3: TGTGCCAGTGGGGGGAAGAGGAATGAAGCTTTCTTT.

This clonotype has a count of ten or more. The chain couples TRBV28 to TRBJ2-7, with D possibly TRBD1 on 5 matching bases. Per germline, CDR1 MDHEN and CDR2 SYDVKM. The CDR3 sequence is 16 residues long. V dropped 10 bases and J dropped 4 bases, with 26 bases sitting between them. The CDR3 spells CAKTVLSLVVGYEQYF. The CDR3 DNA reads TGTGCCAAGACAGTCCTTTCCCTAGTTGTCGGGTACGAGCAGTACTTC.